A single sample gave rise to the 5 T cell receptor beta chains below, sequenced in a study of T cells in Graves' hyperthyroidism and ophthalmopathy. Using RNA transcripts as the source, TCR beta CDR3 regions were amplified. Primed by the HTBI set, a first-round RT-PCR was run on the TCR CDR3. TCRdb fed the multiplex PCR reads into MiXCR, producing one record per CDR3 protein. The sample contains 650,000 to 750,000 distinct CDR3 sequences, about 14% of which appear only once. The specimen sequenced was blood. The receptors were gathered from a woman aged 18-29 years with Graves' hyperthyroidism.

This clonotype was recorded at least ten times. The chain joins TRBV30 to TRBJ2-1, with TRBD2 identical over 12 bases. The CDR3 totals 14 residues. The J segment lost 6 bases and the V segment lost 4 bases, leaving 4 bases of the junction unmatched. Germline V CDR1 and CDR2: GTSNPN, SVGIG (reference sequence). Here the CDR3 DNA reads TGTGCCTGGACACCTAGCGGGAGGGCCAATGAGCAGTTCTTC. Amino acids: CAWTPSGRANEQFF.

This clonotype was detected many times. This sequence joins TRBV4-3 and TRBJ1-4; the D is unclear. Trimming took off 5 bases at V and 0 bases at J, with 10 bases between the two ends. The germline CDR1 and CDR2 sequences are LGHNA and YSLEER. CDR3 length: 15 amino acids. DNA of the CDR3: TGCGCCAGCAGCAGGTCTTGGGCAACTAATGAAAAACTGTTTTTT. Translation: CASSRSWATNEKLFF.

At least ten counts were recorded for this clonotype. The chain is built from TRBV28 and TRBJ1-5, with a possible D match to TRBD1 (5 bases). Germline CDR1 MDHEN, CDR2 SYDVKM. The CDR3 sequence is 15 residues long. V was clipped by 6 bases and J by 0 bases, with 12 bases between them. The CDR3 sequence: CASRAGLYSNQPQHF. CDR3 DNA sequence: TGTGCCAGCAGAGCGGGACTGTATAGCAATCAGCCCCAGCATTTT.

The V call is TRBV3-1, the J call TRBJ2-1; 12 bases match TRBD2. This CDR3 has 16 residues. J was trimmed by 6 bases and V by 4 bases; bases with no gene match: 7. Germline assignment: CDR1 LGHDT and CDR2 YNNKEL (reference sequence). CDR3 in amino acids: CASSPLAGGKRNEQFF. CDR3 DNA sequence: TGTGCCAGCAGCCCACTAGCGGGAGGAAAGCGCAATGAGCAGTTCTTC.

This clonotype was counted ten times or more. In DNA, the CDR3 is TGTGCCAGCAGCCAGGGACTAGCGGGAGGTCGCACAGATACGCAGTATTTT. It translates to CASSQGLAGGRTDTQYF. This chain uses TRBV7-9 with TRBJ2-3; 15 bases line up with TRBD2. This CDR3 contains 17 residues. Germline lookup yields CDR1 SEHNR and CDR2 FQNEAQ (reference sequence). The V gene end was trimmed by 5 bases and the J gene end by 1 base; junction bases not matched to a gene: 4.